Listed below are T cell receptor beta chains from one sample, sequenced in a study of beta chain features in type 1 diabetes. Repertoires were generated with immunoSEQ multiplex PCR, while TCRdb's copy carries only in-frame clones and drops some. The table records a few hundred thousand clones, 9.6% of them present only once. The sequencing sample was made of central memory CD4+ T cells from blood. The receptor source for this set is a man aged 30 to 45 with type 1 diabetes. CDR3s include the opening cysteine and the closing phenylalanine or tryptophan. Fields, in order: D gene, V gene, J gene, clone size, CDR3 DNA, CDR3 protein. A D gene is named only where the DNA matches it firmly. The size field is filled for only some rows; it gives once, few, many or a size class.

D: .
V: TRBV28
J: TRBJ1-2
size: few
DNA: TGTGCCAGCACTCGGGGCCGGGGCGGCTACACCTTC
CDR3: CASTRGRGGYTF

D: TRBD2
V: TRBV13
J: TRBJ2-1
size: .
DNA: TGTGCCAGCAGACGTCAGACTAGCGCGGGTGCTGAGCAGTTCTTC
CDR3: CASRRQTSAGAEQFF

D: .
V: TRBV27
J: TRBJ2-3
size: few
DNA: TGTGCCAGCAGTTTCTCCGGAGTTGTGGATACGCAGTATTTT
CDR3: CASSFSGVVDTQYF

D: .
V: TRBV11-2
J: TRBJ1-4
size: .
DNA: TGTGCCAGCAGCCGTGGGGTAGGCGAAAAACTGTTTTTT
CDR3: CASSRGVGEKLFF

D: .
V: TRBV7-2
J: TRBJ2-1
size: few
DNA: TGTGCCAGCAGCTTAGAAGGACAGCGCTCCTACAATGAGCAGTTCTTC
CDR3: CASSLEGQRSYNEQFF

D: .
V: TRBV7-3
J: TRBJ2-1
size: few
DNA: TGTGCCAGCAGCTTAATGGCGCTCAATGAGCAGTTCTTC
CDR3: CASSLMALNEQFF

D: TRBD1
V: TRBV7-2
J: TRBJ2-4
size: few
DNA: TGTGCCAGCAGTTACAGGGGGGCCAAAAACATTCAGTACTTC
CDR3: CASSYRGAKNIQYF

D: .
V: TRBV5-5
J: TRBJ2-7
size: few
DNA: TGTGCCAGCAGCACCACCCCTAGCTCCTACGAGCAGTACTTC
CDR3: CASSTTPSSYEQYF

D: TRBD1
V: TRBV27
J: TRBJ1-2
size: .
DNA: TGTGCCAGCAGCTCCACCCGCCGGGACAGGGGAGTCGGCTACACCTTC
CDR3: CASSSTRRDRGVGYTF

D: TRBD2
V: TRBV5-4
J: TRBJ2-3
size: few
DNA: TGTGCCAGCAGCTTGGAGCTAGCGGACACAGATACGCAGTATTTT
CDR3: CASSLELADTDTQYF

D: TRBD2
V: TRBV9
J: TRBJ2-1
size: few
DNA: TGTGCCAGCAGCGTAGGACTAGCGGAAAAGAATGAGCAGTTCTTC
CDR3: CASSVGLAEKNEQFF

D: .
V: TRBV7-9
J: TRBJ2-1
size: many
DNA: TGTGCCAGCAGCTTAGGATGGGGTAATGAGCAGTTCTTC
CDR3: CASSLGWGNEQFF

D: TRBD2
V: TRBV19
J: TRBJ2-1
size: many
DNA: TGTGCCAGTACCCCTAGCGGGACGTACAATGAGCAGTTCTTC
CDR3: CASTPSGTYNEQFF

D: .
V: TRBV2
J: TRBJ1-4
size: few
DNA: TGTGCCAGCATAGATTTAGGGGATGAAAAACTGTTTTTT
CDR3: CASIDLGDEKLFF

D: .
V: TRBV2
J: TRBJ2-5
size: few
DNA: TGTGCCAGCAGGGCACTAGAGAAAGAGACCCAGTACTTC
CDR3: CASRALEKETQYF

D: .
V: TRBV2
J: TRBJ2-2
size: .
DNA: TGTGCCAGCATGATGGTTGGGAACACCGGGGAGCTGTTTTTT
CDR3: CASMMVGNTGELFF

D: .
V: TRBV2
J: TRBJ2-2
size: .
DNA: TGTGCCAGCAGTGAAATTCCAGGGAACACCGGGGAGCTGTTTTTT
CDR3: CASSEIPGNTGELFF

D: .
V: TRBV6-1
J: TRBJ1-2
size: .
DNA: TGTGCCAGCAGTGAAGCCGGGGACTATGGCTACACCTTC
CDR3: CASSEAGDYGYTF

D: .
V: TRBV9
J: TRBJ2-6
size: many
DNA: TGTGCCAGCAGCGTAGGCGGCTCTGGGGCCAACGTCCTGACTTTC
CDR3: CASSVGGSGANVLTF

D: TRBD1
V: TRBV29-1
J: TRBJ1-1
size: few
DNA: TGCAGCGTTGGGGGACAGGCAGGGGCGAACACTGAAGCTTTCTTT
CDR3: CSVGGQAGANTEAFF

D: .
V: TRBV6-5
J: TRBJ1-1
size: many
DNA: TGTGCCAGCAGCCGGCCCCAGGGTGAAGCTTTCTTT
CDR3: CASSRPQGEAFF

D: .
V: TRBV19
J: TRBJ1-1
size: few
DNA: TGTGCCAGCTACAGGGTTTTCACTGAAGCTTTCTTT
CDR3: CASYRVFTEAFF

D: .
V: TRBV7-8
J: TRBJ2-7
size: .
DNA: TGTGCCAGCAGCGTAGCCGCACAGGGCTCCTACGAGCAGTACTTC
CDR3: CASSVAAQGSYEQYF

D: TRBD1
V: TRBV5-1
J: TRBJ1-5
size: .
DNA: TGCGCCAGCAGCGTTAACAGGGGCCAGCCCCAGCATTTT
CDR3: CASSVNRGQPQHF

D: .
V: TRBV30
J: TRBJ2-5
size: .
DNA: TGTGCCTGCGACAGTAACCAAGAGACCCAGTACTTC
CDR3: CACDSNQETQYF

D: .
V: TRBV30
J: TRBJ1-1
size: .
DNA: TGTGCCTGGAGTGTGGGGGGGTTACACGGAGCTTTCTTT
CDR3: CAWSVGGLHGAFF

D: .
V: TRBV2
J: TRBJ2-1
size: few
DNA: TGTGCCAGCAGCTTTTGGGGGGGCCATGAGCAGTTCTTC
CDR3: CASSFWGGHEQFF

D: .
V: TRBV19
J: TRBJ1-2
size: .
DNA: TGTGCCAGTAGTATAGGTCCGTTGGCCTATGGCTACACCTTC
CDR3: CASSIGPLAYGYTF

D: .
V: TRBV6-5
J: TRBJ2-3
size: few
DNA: TGTGCCAGCAGCCTTGACAAGAACACAGATACGCAGTATTTT
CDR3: CASSLDKNTDTQYF

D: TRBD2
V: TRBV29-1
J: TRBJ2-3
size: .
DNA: TGCAGCGTTGGGGCTAGCGGGAACTCCGCAGATACGCAGTATTTT
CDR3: CSVGASGNSADTQYF

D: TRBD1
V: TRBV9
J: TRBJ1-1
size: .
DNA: TGTGCCAGCAGCCCACAGGGGACTTTGAACACTGAAGCTTTCTTT
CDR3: CASSPQGTLNTEAFF

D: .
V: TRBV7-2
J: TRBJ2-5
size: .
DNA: TGTGCCAGCAGCTTAAACAGGGTCGGCCAAGAGACCCAGTACTTC
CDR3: CASSLNRVGQETQYF

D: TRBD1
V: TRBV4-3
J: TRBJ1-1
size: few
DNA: TGCGCCAGCAGCCGAGGGACAGGGGGCACTGAAGCTTTCTTT
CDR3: CASSRGTGGTEAFF

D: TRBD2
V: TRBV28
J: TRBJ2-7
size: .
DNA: TGTGCCAGCAGTCCAGGAGCGGGAGCCCCCTACGAGCAGTACTTC
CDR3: CASSPGAGAPYEQYF

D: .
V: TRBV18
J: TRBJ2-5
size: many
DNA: TGTGCCAGCTCACAAAGAGTTCTGATATCGGAGACCCAGTACTTC
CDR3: CASSQRVLISETQYF

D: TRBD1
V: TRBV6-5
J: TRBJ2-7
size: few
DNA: TGTGCCAGCCGCTACTGGGACAGGGATCTGACCGAGCAGTACTTC
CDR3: CASRYWDRDLTEQYF

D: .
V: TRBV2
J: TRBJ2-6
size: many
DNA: TGTGCCAGCATCAGACGCGGGGACGTCCTGACTTTC
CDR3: CASIRRGDVLTF

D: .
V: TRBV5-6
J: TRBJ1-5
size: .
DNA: TGTGCCAGCAGCTTATGGTCACTTAATCAGCCCCAGCATTTT
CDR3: CASSLWSLNQPQHF

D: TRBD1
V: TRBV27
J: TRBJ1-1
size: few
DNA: TGTGCCAGCAGTTCACAGGGGGCGCGTGTGAACACTGAAGCTTTCTTT
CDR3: CASSSQGARVNTEAFF

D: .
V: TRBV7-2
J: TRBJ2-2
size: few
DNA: TGTGCCAGCAGCTTAGTCGGTACCGGGAGAGGCCCCGGGGAGCTGTTTTTT
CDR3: CASSLVGTGRGPGELFF

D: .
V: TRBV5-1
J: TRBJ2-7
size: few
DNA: TGCGCCAGCTATGTCGGGACCTCCTACGAGCAGTACTTC
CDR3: CASYVGTSYEQYF

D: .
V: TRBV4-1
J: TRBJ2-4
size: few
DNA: TGCGCCAGCAGCCAACTTGAGACAGGGAGGGGTAAAAACATTCAGTACTTC
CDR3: CASSQLETGRGKNIQYF

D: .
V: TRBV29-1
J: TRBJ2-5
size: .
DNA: TGCAGCGCGTTGCCAGGGTTTCCGGGAGAGACCCAGTACTTC
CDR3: CSALPGFPGETQYF

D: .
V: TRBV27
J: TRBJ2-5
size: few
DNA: TGTGCCAGCAGTTTGGGGGACACTATTGAGACCCAGTACTTC
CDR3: CASSLGDTIETQYF

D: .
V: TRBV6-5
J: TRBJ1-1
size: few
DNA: TGTGCCAGCCCCTCCGATATGAACACTGAAGCTTTCTTT
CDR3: CASPSDMNTEAFF

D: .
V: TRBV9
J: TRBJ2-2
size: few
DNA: TGTGCCAGCAGCGTAAGCGACACCGGGGAGCTGTTTTTT
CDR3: CASSVSDTGELFF

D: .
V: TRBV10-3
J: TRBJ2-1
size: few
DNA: TGTGCCATCGCCGCGGGGTATGAGCAGTTCTTC
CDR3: CAIAAGYEQFF

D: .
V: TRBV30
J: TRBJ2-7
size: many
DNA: TGTGCCTGGAGTGTTTATAGGGGAGTTAACGAGCAGTACTTC
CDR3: CAWSVYRGVNEQYF

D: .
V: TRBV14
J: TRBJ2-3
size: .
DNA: TGTGCCAGCAGCCAACTTGGGGCCGGAGATACGCAGTATTTT
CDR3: CASSQLGAGDTQYF

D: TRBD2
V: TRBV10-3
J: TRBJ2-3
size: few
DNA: TGTGCCATCAGTGACACGGGCGGGAGTTCCGCAGATACGCAGTATTTT
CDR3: CAISDTGGSSADTQYF

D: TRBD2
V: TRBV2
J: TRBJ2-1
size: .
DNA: TGTGCCAGCAGTGAAGCTGGGAGGGGCAATGAGCAGTTCTTC
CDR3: CASSEAGRGNEQFF

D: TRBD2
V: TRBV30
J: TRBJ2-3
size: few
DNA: TGTGCATGGAGCGGGGGGAACACAGATACGCAGTATTTT
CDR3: CAWSGGNTDTQYF